These T cell receptor beta chains were read from a single sample in a study of T-cell memory formation after mild COVID-19. MiXCR was run by TCRdb on the 5' RACE reads, yielding one entry per CDR3 protein. The sample records approximately 170,000 distinct CDR3 sequences, over 10% being singletons. Sequenced input: PBMCs or a T cell subset sorted from them (not recorded which). The origin of the receptors is a man aged 18-30 years who had mild COVID-19 (a few samples of this study predate the infection). Cell type and time point are not known. Both conserved end residues are part of each CDR3. A D gene is named only where the DNA matches it firmly. Expanded clones get a size class; other rows say once, few or many, or leave the size out.

many	TRBJ2-1	.	TRBV5-1	CASSLDGYNEQFF	TGCGCCAGCAGCTTGGACGGGTACAATGAGCAGTTCTTC
few	TRBJ1-4	.	TRBV7-2	CASSLAGLDEKLFF	TGTGCCAGCAGCTTGGCAGGGTTAGATGAAAAACTGTTTTTT
few	TRBJ2-5	.	TRBV7-3	CASSPGAAQGTQYF	TGTGCCAGCAGCCCAGGCGCCGCCCAAGGGACCCAGTACTTC
.	TRBJ2-5	.	TRBV3-1	CASSRRLGGETQYF	TGTGCCAGCAGCCGAAGACTAGGGGGAGAGACCCAGTACTTC
.	TRBJ2-4	.	TRBV18	CASSPKDSLAKNIQYF	TGTGCCAGCTCACCAAAGGATTCCCTAGCCAAAAACATTCAGTACTTC
few	TRBJ2-7	.	TRBV6-2/TRBV6-3	CASSYGGFTYEQYF	TGTGCCAGCAGTTACGGGGGGTTCACCTACGAGCAGTACTTC
.	TRBJ2-5	TRBD2	TRBV6-5	CASSIGLAGVRKTQYF	TGTGCCAGCAGTATCGGCCTAGCGGGGGTTAGAAAGACCCAGTACTTC
many	TRBJ2-5	.	TRBV12-3/TRBV12-4	CASSSADGETQYF	TGTGCCAGCAGTTCAGCGGACGGTGAGACCCAGTACTTC
few	TRBJ1-4	.	TRBV5-6	CASSSWAGYEKLFF	TGTGCCAGCAGCTCGTGGGCAGGCTATGAAAAACTGTTTTTT
few	TRBJ1-1	.	TRBV27	CASSTSGPDTEAFF	TGTGCCAGCAGTACCTCCGGACCAGACACTGAAGCTTTCTTT
few	TRBJ1-5	TRBD1	TRBV12-3/TRBV12-4	CASSSRTGGDQPQHF	TGTGCCAGCAGTTCCCGGACAGGGGGCGATCAGCCCCAGCATTTT
.	TRBJ2-4	TRBD2	TRBV6-2/TRBV6-3	CASVAGPFQVIQYF	TGTGCCAGTGTAGCGGGTCCCTTCCAGGTCATTCAGTACTTC
.	TRBJ2-6	.	TRBV28	CASMRGAAGANVLTF	TGTGCCAGCATGAGGGGCGCGGCTGGGGCCAACGTCCTGACTTTC
few	TRBJ2-7	TRBD2	TRBV7-2	CASSWVRGGYEQYF	TGTGCCAGCAGCTGGGTACGGGGGGGCTACGAGCAGTACTTC
few	TRBJ2-1	.	TRBV7-8	CASTRTGYNEQFF	TGTGCCAGCACGAGGACGGGTTACAATGAGCAGTTCTTC
few	TRBJ2-6	TRBD1	TRBV20-1	CSARDSTGTGANVLTF	TGCAGTGCTAGAGACTCGACAGGGACTGGGGCCAACGTCCTGACTTTC
.	TRBJ2-5	.	TRBV6-2/TRBV6-3	CASSSLSETQYF	TGTGCCAGCAGTTCCCTTAGCGAGACCCAGTACTTC
few	TRBJ1-5	TRBD1	TRBV5-1	CASSLGTGKEPQHF	TGCGCCAGCAGCTTGGGGACAGGGAAGGAGCCCCAGCATTTT
.	TRBJ2-1	.	TRBV18	CASSPRGLPYNEQFF	TGTGCCAGCTCACCGAGGGGCCTGCCCTACAATGAGCAGTTCTTC
few	TRBJ2-3	.	TRBV10-3	CAISDTDTQYF	TGTGCCATCAGTGACACAGATACGCAGTATTTT